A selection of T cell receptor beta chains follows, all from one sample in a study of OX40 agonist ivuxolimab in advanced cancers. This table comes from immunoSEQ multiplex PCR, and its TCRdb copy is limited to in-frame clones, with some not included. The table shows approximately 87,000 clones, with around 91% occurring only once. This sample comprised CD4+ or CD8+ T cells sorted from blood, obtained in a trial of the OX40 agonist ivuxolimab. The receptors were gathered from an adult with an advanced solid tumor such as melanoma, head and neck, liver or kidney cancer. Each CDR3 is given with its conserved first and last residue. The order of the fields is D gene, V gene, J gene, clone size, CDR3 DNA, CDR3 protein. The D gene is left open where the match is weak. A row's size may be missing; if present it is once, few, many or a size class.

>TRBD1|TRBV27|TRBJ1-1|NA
TGTGCCAGCAGTTTATCAACAGGGGGAGGTACTGAAGCTTTCTTT
CASSLSTGGGTEAFF
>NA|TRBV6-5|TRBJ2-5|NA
TGTGCCAGCAGTCGGGACGGCGTCCACCAAGAGACCCAGTACTTC
CASSRDGVHQETQYF
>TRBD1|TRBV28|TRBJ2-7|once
TGTGCCAGCAGTTCTCTTACTTCCTCCTTCTGGACAGGGCTGGCCTACGAGCAGTACTTC
CASSSLTSSFWTGLAYEQYF
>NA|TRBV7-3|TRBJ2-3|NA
TGTGCCAGCAGCCGGGGGCCGGGGACGAATTCCCGGGATTTT
CASSRGPGTNSRDF
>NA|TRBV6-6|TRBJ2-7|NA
TGTGCCAGCAGTTTCACTAGCTCCTACGAGCAGTACTTC
CASSFTSSYEQYF
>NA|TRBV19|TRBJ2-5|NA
TGTGCCAGCGCAAGGAGGGGGACTTCGGGGCGCGTTGGGGAGACCCAGTACTTC
CASARRGTSGRVGETQYF
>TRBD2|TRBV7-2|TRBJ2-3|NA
TGTGCCAGCAGCTTAGCCAGCGGGAGTCGCACAGATACGCAGTATTTT
CASSLASGSRTDTQYF
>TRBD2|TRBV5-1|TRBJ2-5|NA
TGCGCCAGCAGCTTGGAGGCTAGCGGGGTCCAAGAGACCCAGTACTTC
CASSLEASGVQETQYF
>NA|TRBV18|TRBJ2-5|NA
TGTGCCAGCTCACCAAGTGTTATTGGGGAGACCCAGTACTTC
CASSPSVIGETQYF
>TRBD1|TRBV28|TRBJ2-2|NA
TGTGCCAGCAGTTTTCTGGGACAGGGGGCGACCGGGGAGCTGTTTTTT
CASSFLGQGATGELFF
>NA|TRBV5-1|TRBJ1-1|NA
TGCGCCAGCAGCTTCGGGTCGGCGGGGACTGAAGCTTTCTTT
CASSFGSAGTEAFF
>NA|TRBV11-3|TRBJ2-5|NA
TGTGCCAGCAGCCCTGTCAGAGAGACCCAGTACTTC
CASSPVRETQYF
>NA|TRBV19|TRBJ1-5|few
TGTGCCAGTAGTCCCCAGGGAGGGCAGCCCCAGCATTTT
CASSPQGGQPQHF
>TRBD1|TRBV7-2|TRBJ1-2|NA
TGTGCCAGCAGCTACACAGGGGGCTTAAGCTATGGCTACACCTTC
CASSYTGGLSYGYTF
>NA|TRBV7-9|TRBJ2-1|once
TGTGCCAGCAGCCTGAGCGGCGCTGCATACAATGAGCAGTTCTTC
CASSLSGAAYNEQFF
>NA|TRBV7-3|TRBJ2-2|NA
TGTGCCAGCAGCTCTTCCTCGACAGGACTTACCGGGGAGCTGTTTTTT
CASSSSSTGLTGELFF
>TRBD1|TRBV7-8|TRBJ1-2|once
TGTGCCAGCAGCCCACGACAGGGCGAGGCGGTGCTGAACTATGGCTACACCTTC
CASSPRQGEAVLNYGYTF
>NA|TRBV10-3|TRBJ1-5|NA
TGTGCCATCAGTGAAAAAGGGCCCGACAATCAGCCCCAGCATTTT
CAISEKGPDNQPQHF
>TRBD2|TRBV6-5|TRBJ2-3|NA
TGTGCCAGCAGTTACTCGCGGGAGGGCCTTGTAGATACGCAGTATTTT
CASSYSREGLVDTQYF
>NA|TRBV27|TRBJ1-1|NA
TGTGCCAGCAGTTTAAGCTACAGCTTGAACACTGAAGCTTTCTTT
CASSLSYSLNTEAFF
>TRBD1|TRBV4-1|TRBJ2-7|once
TGCGCCAGCAGCCAAGATCCAGGGGGCTCCTACGAGCAGTACTTC
CASSQDPGGSYEQYF
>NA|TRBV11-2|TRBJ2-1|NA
TGTGCCAGCAGATATACAGGGTACAATGAGCAGTTCTTC
CASRYTGYNEQFF
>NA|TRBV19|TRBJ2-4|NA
TGTGCCAGTAGTCCGTCCGGGTCGAACATTCAGTACTTC
CASSPSGSNIQYF
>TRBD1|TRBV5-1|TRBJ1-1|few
TGCGCCAGCAGCTTGGCCTCCAGGGGGGAAACTGAAGCTTTCTTT
CASSLASRGETEAFF
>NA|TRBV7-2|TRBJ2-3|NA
TGTGCCAGCAGCAAACTAGCAGGCACAGATACGCAGTATTTT
CASSKLAGTDTQYF
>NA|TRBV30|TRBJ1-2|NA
TGTGCCTGGAGCCGCTGGGGGGTACTTGGTGGCTACACCTTC
CAWSRWGVLGGYTF
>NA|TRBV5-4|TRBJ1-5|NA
TGTGCCAGCAGCTTTGGGGGGGCTAGGAGCAATCAGCCCCAGCATTTT
CASSFGGARSNQPQHF
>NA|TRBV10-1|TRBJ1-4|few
TGCGCCCCCCGGGGGCCACCGCGAAATGAAAAACTGTTTTTT
CAPRGPPRNEKLFF
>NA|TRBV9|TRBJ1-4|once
TGTGCCAGCAGCGTTACAGGGTTCGGTGGAGAAAAACTGTTTTTT
CASSVTGFGGEKLFF
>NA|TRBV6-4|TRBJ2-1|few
TGTGCCAGCAGTGACTGGACCTGGGACGCATCAAATGAGCAGTTCTTC
CASSDWTWDASNEQFF
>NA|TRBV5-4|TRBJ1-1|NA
TGTGCCAGCAGCTTGGACAGAGAAGCTTTCTTT
CASSLDREAFF
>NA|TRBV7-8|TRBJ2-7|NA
TGTGCCAGCAGCTTAGGACAGCAGGTAGAGCAGTACTTC
CASSLGQQVEQYF
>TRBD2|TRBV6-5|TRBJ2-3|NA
TGTGCCAGCAGTACTCAAGCGGGGTCCACAGATACGCAGTATTTT
CASSTQAGSTDTQYF
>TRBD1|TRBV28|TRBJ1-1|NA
TGTGCCAGCAGTCTACAGGGGAAGGGCACTGAAGCTTTCTTT
CASSLQGKGTEAFF
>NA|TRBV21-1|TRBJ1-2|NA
TGTGCCAGCAGCAAAGCGGCACAGAATAACTATGGCTACACCTTC
CASSKAAQNNYGYTF
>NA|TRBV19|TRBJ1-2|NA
TGTGCCAGTAGTATGGGCGGGGGGACCGTCGGAGGCTACACCTTC
CASSMGGGTVGGYTF
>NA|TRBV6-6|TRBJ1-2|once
TGTGCCAGCAGTTACGGGCAGGAGGTCAACTATGGCTACACCTTC
CASSYGQEVNYGYTF
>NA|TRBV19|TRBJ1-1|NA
TGTGCCAGTAGTATAGCCCCGTTCGGGGCTGGCACTGAAGCTTTCTTT
CASSIAPFGAGTEAFF
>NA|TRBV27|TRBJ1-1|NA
TGTGCCAGCAGTTCCAGAGGGGGATATGGGACTGAAGCTTTCTTT
CASSSRGGYGTEAFF
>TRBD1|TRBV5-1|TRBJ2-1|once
TGCGCCAGCAGCGAGGGACAGAACAATGAGCAGTTCTTC
CASSEGQNNEQFF
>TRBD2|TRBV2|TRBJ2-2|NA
TGTGCCAGCAGCCCGATTAGCGGGAGAGTGGCCGGGGAGCTGTTTTTT
CASSPISGRVAGELFF
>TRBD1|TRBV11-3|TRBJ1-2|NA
TGTGCCAGCCGCCGGAGTAGTGGAACAGGGGGCTATGGCTACACCTTC
CASRRSSGTGGYGYTF
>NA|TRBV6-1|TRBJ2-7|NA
TGTGCCAGCAGCCCGGGACGTAGCTACGAGCAGTACTTC
CASSPGRSYEQYF
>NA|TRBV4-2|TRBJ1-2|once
TGTGCCAGCAGCCAAGAACCGGCGGAGGGCTACACCTTC
CASSQEPAEGYTF
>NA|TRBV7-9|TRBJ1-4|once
TGTGCCAGCAGCTTAGAGTGGACACCTCTTAATGAAAAACTGTTTTTT
CASSLEWTPLNEKLFF
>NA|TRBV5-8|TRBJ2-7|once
TGTGCCAGCAAAACATTCTCCTACGAGCAGTACTTC
CASKTFSYEQYF
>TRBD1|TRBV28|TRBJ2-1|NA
TGTGCCAGCAGTCCACCGGACAGGTCTGGTGAGCAGTTCTTC
CASSPPDRSGEQFF
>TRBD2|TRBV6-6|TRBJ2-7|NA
TGTGCCAGCAGTCAACTAGCGGGTCCCAAGCAGTACTTC
CASSQLAGPKQYF
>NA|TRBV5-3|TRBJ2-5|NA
TGTGCCAGAAGCCCCCGGGACGGATTAGAGGTAGAGACCCAGTACTTC
CARSPRDGLEVETQYF
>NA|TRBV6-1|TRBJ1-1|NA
TGTGCCAGCAGTTGGGGGAGGAACACTGAAGCTTTCTTT
CASSWGRNTEAFF
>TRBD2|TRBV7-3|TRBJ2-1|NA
TGTGCCAGCAGCTTCATAGCGGGAGGAGTTGGTGAGCAGTTCTTC
CASSFIAGGVGEQFF
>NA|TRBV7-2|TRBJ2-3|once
TGTGCCAGCAGCTTCGGCCCCAACACAGATACGCAGTATTTT
CASSFGPNTDTQYF
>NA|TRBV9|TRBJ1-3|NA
TGTGCCAGCAGCGTAGCTTCGGCAGGGTCCGGAAACACCATATATTTT
CASSVASAGSGNTIYF
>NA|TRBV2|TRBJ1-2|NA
TGTGCCAGCAGCTTGGAGGTGCTCAACACCTTC
CASSLEVLNTF
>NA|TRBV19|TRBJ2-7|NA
TGTGCCAGTAGTATGAGGACAGAGTCCTACGAGCAGTACTTC
CASSMRTESYEQYF
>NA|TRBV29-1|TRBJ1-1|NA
TGCAGCGTTTTAGGGAGGCCCGGAGGGACTGAAGCTTTCTTT
CSVLGRPGGTEAFF
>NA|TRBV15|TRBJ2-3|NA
TGTGCCACCAGCAGCCGAGCAGGCAGGGGCGCAAGAGATACGCAGTATTTT
CATSSRAGRGARDTQYF
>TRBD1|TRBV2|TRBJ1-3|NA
TGTGCCAGCAGCGGAGGACAGGGGTTTACGGGAAACACCATATATTTT
CASSGGQGFTGNTIYF
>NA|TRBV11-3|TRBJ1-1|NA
TGTGCCAGCAGCTTAGAGGTGCAGACTGAAGCTTTCTTT
CASSLEVQTEAFF